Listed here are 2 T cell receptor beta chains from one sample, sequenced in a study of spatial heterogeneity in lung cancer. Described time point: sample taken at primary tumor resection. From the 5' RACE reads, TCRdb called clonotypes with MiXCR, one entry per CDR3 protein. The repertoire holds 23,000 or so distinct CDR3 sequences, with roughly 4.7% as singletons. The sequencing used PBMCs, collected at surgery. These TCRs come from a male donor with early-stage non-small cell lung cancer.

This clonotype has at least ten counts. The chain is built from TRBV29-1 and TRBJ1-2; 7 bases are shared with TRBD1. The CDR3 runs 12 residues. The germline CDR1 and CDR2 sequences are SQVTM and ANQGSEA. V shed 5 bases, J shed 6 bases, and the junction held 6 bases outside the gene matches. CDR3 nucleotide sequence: TGCAGCGTTCAAGGGGGCGTCGATGGCTACACCTTC. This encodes CSVQGGVDGYTF.

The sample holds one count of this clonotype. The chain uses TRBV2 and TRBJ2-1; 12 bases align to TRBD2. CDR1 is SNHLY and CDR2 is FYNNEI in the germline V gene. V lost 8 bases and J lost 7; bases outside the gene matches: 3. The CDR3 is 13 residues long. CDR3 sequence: CASVGLAGNEQFF. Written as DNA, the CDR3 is TGTGCCAGCGTGGGACTAGCGGGTAATGAGCAGTTCTTC.